This TCR beta chain was obtained from a study of chemoradiotherapy in HPV16-positive cancers (dated 2022 in TCRdb). Study-wide context: Candidate HPV-specific T-cell clones and common TCR motifs were defined through functional T-cell assays on cells from a couple of HPV16-positive patients. The candidate HPV-specific TCRs and motifs were subsequently tracked in TCR repertoires obtained from approximately 91 patients with HPV-related cancers. The study asked whether T-cell immunity against the HPV oncoproteins E6 and E7 changes during chemoradiotherapy and whether it affects survival.

A note on this clone: This receptor's antigen is unknown. Base qualities are not recorded, but no much larger clone differs from it by a single base.

General findings and caveats noted by the study authors: Expansion of candidate HPV-specific clones and E7-related TCR motifs was observed in the tumor microenvironment during treatment, whereas no such expansion was observed for non-HPV-specific T cells. The functional definition of HPV-specific T cells was derived from only two HPV16-positive patients, and the survival association was reported for HPV16-positive patients. In HPV16-positive patients, expansion of HPV-responsive T cells during chemoradiotherapy was associated with improved recurrence-free survival.

Receptor amplification or capture employed the immunoSEQ multiplex PCR assay. TCRdb re-hosts the immuneACCESS table, in-frame sequences only. Its copies lack some clones; in the studies checked, an unresolved V gene accounts for under half of them, and the cause for the rest is not known. This sample comprises 6,000 to 9,000 clones, almost 80% of them detected only once. About 3.5% of the sample rests with the top ten. Repertoires were sampled repeatedly over the course of chemoradiotherapy, so clonal expansion could be followed in the tumor microenvironment. V and J are trimmed by 6 bases and 5 bases, and the gene matches miss 6 bases of the junction. Counted from cysteine to phenylalanine, this CDR3 has 13 amino acids. The entry retains the CDR3 DNA only, 39 bases that are in frame from base 1. The germline V gene sets CDR1 to MDHEN and CDR2 to SYDVKM.

This clonotype was obtained from a human donor with HPV-associated anogenital cancer. This chain joins TRBV28 to TRBJ1-2; TRBD1 agrees with 7 junctional bases. The sample here was taken from a patient who underwent chemoradiotherapy. The nucleotides read TGTGCCAGCAGACCAGACAGGGCATATGGCTACACCTTC. Translated, it reads CASRPDRAYGYTF.